This TCR beta chain comes out of a study of blood T cell repertoires in COVID-19. Some clones are missing from TCRdb's copy, which holds only in-frame ones; the method was immunoSEQ multiplex PCR. The sample lists over 110,000 clones, 79% occurring once. This clone was seen more than once but under ten times. Germline V gives CDR1 MDHEN, CDR2 SYDVKM. The CDR3 is 14 amino acids. The V segment lost 6 bases and the J segment 7 bases; nucleotides outside the gene matches: 10. The V gene is TRBV28, the J gene TRBJ1-1, with 8 bases fitting TRBD1. The sequenced sample consisted of peripheral blood. The receptor comes from a man between 60 and 75 years old with acute or convalescent COVID-19. DNA for the CDR3: TGTGCCAGCAGCCGTCCCGGGACAGGTTTTGAAGCTTTCTTT. It specifies CASSRPGTGFEAFF.